The present TCR beta chain was sequenced within a study of tumor-infiltrating lymphocytes in primary liver carcinoma. Study details: The study reported T1-T3 N0M0 tumors spanning 4.2 to 10 cm.

CDR3 size: 13 residues. CDR1 is SGHAT and CDR2 is FQNNGV in the germline V gene. A primer in the constant region served to generate TCR beta cDNA from approximately 450 ng of total RNA. What produced the TCR beta libraries was three nested multiplex PCR rounds using slightly modified ARM-PCR. Amplification in the first two PCR rounds was performed using TRBV1-TRBV30 forward primers and a C-beta reverse primer for roughly 10 cycles each. TCRdb reanalysed the multiplex PCR reads using MiXCR and keeps one entry per CDR3 protein. The table has approximately 74,000 distinct CDR3 sequences, 71% seen once. Co-extraction yielded RNA and DNA from approximately 20-30 mg of unsorted bulk tissue. Tumor samples uniformly had over 90% viable tumor cells. Study results and caveats: Presence in all five tumor regions was observed for only about 7-25% of top clones. Pairs comparing tumor with adjacent tissue or blood overlapped less than pairs drawn from tumor regions.

Regarding this clonotype: Antigen: not known. The junction does not match germline at one end; this may be a read error.

The specimen sequenced was liver tumor tissue from sampling region 4. Noted subset: tumor region T4, right-lateral pole. The receptor's source is a woman aged 60 to 75 with primary liver carcinoma and hepatitis B virus infection. The chain has TRBV11-2 and TRBJ2-5; D might be TRBD1 or TRBD2, each matching 5 bases. CDR3 DNA: TGCACCAGCAGCTTAGATATCTGGGACCGCGAATACTTC. Its translation: CTSSLDIWDREYF.